This entry describes one T cell receptor beta chain. This sample was included in a study of T cell changes during pregnancy in multiple sclerosis. Assay: immunoSEQ multiplex PCR; the TCRdb copy retains only in-frame clones and omits some. Of about 57,000 clones in the sample, 75% to 90% were seen once. The V gene's germline CDR1 is SGHNT and CDR2 YENEEA. Trimming pared 4 bases from V and 0 bases from J, leaving 16 bases between. CDR3 size: 16 residues. This chain links TRBV11-3 with TRBJ2-7; tentatively, D is TRBD1 (6 bases). Source: peripheral blood, taken after pregnancy. The source is a female donor with multiple sclerosis, enrolled in a pregnancy study. CDR3 amino acids: CASSSYPGQASYEQYF. In nucleotides, the CDR3 is TGTGCCAGCAGCTCTTACCCGGGACAAGCCTCCTACGAGCAGTACTTC. Variable domain in full (rest from reference TRBV11-3 and TRBJ2-7): EAGVVQSPRYKIIEKKQPVAFWCNPISGHNTLYWYLQNLGQGPELLIRYENEEAVDDSQLPKDRFSAERLKGVDSTLKIQPAELGDSAVYLCASSSYPGQASYEQYFGPGTRLTVT.